The 10 T cell receptor beta chains reported below all come from one sample, sequenced in a study of T cell responses to AZD1222 COVID-19 vaccine. Libraries were prepared by immunoSEQ multiplex PCR; TCRdb keeps only in-frame clonotypes and omits some of them. The repertoire holds some 130,000 clones, with approximately 90% as singletons. The sample here was peripheral blood, taken on day 0 of AZD1222 vaccination. The receptors shown here come from an adult in good health.

This rearrangement joins TRBV28 to TRBJ2-1; possible D gene TRBD1, 6 bases. Germline V gene data show CDR1 as MDHEN and CDR2 as SYDVKM. Trimming pared 4 bases from V and 4 bases from J, leaving 11 bases between. The CDR3 runs 14 residues. The DNA for the CDR3 is TGTGCCAGCAGTTGGGACAACCCGTACAATGAGCAGTTCTTC. Translation: CASSWDNPYNEQFF.

The chain recombines TRBV27 with TRBJ2-5; D is undetermined. V lost 5 bases and J lost 5, with 12 bases in between. Germline lookup yields CDR1 MNHEY and CDR2 SMNVEV (reference sequence). CDR3 length: 13 residues. CDR3 bases: TGTGCCAGCAGTCCGCAGCTGGGGGAGACCCAGTACTTC. Protein: CASSPQLGETQYF.

The J gene is TRBJ2-1, the V gene TRBV7-6, with 10 bases fitting TRBD2. With V trimmed by 5 bases and J by 0 bases, 4 bases remained unmatched. The CDR3 is 16 amino acids. Germline lookup yields CDR1 SGHVS and CDR2 FNYEAQ. CDR3 DNA sequence: TGTGCCAGCAGCAAGGAGCGGGGGGGCTCCTACAATGAGCAGTTCTTC. Translation gives CASSKERGGSYNEQFF.

The genes are TRBV28 and TRBJ1-1, with D maybe TRBD1 (6 bases). Germline V gives CDR1 MDHEN, CDR2 SYDVKM. This CDR3 comprises 14 residues. Trimming removed 6 bases at V and 3 bases at J, with 14 bases between. The CDR3: CASRPGAGDTEAFF. The CDR3 coding sequence is TGTGCCAGCAGACCAGGGGCCGGGGACACTGAAGCTTTCTTT.

The chain is built from TRBV2 and TRBJ1-2, with TRBD1 matching over 10 bases. CDR1 SNHLY and CDR2 FYNNEI come from the germline V gene. This CDR3 comprises 13 residues. After removal of 9 bases from V and 7 bases from J, the junction contained 8 bases not matched to a gene. The CDR3 region has the DNA TGTGCCAGTGACAGGGGGCGCGATGCTGGCTACACCTTC. Its translation: CASDRGRDAGYTF.

The chain uses TRBV5-6 and TRBJ2-7, with D uncertain. The length of the CDR3 is 13 residues. Trimming removed 5 bases at V and 3 bases at J, with 12 bases between. CDR1 and CDR2 from the germline V gene are SGHDT and YYEEEE. This CDR3 is CASSNSPYYEQYF. CDR3 sequence (DNA): TGTGCCAGCAGTAATAGCCCCTACTACGAGCAGTACTTC.

This rearrangement joins TRBV10-1 to TRBJ2-1, with 9 bases identical to TRBD1. The J segment lost 6 bases and the V segment lost 6 bases, leaving 9 bases of the junction unmatched. Germline V gene lookup returns CDR1 WNHNN and CDR2 SYGVQD (reference sequence). The length of the CDR3 is 15 residues. This chain's CDR3 is CASSPRWGQGNEQFF. The CDR3 nucleotides read TGCGCCAGCAGCCCACGCTGGGGACAGGGCAATGAGCAGTTCTTC.

The chain carries TRBV6-5 and TRBJ2-2; D unclear. The germline V and J ends were trimmed by 8 bases and 7 bases, with 8 bases remaining between them. This CDR3 is 11 amino acids long. The germline V gene has CDR1 MNHEY and CDR2 SVGAGI. Written as DNA, the CDR3 is TGTGCCAGCTGGGGAATCGGGGAGCTGTTTTTT. It encodes CASWGIGELFF.

This clone was detected only once. This chain joins TRBV19 and TRBJ2-2; D is perhaps TRBD1 (6 bases). V shed 4 bases and J shed 8 bases, with 23 bases lying between them. CDR1 is LNHDA, CDR2 SQIVND, per germline (reference sequence). This CDR3 spans 17 amino acids. The CDR3, as DNA: TGTGCCAGTAGTAGCTCAGGACAGAGAAGTTCAAGGGGGGAGCTGTTTTTT. It is translated as CASSSSGQRSSRGELFF.

The V and J genes are TRBV5-1 and TRBJ2-7; the match to TRBD1 covers 8 bases. Germline lookup yields CDR1 SGHRS and CDR2 YFSETQ. J lost 5 bases, V lost 4 bases, and 8 bases had no gene match. The CDR3 runs to 14 residues. CDR3 coding DNA: TGCGCCAGCAGCCTTGGACAGGGAGGCAACGAGCAGTACTTC. Translated: CASSLGQGGNEQYF.